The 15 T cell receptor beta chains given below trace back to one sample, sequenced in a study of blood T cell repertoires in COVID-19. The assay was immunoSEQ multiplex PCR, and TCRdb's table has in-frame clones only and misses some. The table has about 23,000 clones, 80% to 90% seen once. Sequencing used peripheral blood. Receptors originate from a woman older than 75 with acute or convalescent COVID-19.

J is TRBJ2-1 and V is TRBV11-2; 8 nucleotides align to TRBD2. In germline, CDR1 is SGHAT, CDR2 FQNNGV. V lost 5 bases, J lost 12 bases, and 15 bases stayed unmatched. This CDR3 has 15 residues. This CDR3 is CASSQTSGELARQFF. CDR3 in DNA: TGTGCCAGCAGCCAAACTAGCGGAGAGTTAGCTAGGCAGTTCTTC.

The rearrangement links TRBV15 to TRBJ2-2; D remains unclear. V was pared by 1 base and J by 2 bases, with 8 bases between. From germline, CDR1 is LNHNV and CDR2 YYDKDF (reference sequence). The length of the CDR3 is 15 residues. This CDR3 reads CATSRVSVNTGELFF. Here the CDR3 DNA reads TGTGCCACCAGCAGAGTGTCGGTTAACACCGGGGAGCTGTTTTTT.

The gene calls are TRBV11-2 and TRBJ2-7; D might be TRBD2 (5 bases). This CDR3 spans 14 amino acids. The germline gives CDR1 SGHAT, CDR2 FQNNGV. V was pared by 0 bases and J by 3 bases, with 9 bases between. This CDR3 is CASSLDNGGYEQYF. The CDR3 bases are TGTGCCAGCAGCTTAGACAACGGAGGCTACGAGCAGTACTTC.

CDR3 DNA: TGTGCTAGTGGTTCCAGGGGTGGAGGCATTGTTTCAGAGACCCAGTACTTC. Amino acid sequence: CASGSRGGGIVSETQYF. V and J are TRBV12-5 and TRBJ2-5, with D possibly TRBD1 on 6 matching bases. The CDR3 is 17 residues long. Germline V CDR1 and CDR2: LGHNT, FRNRAP. The V gene lost 4 bases and the J gene lost 4 bases, with 22 bases spanning the gap.

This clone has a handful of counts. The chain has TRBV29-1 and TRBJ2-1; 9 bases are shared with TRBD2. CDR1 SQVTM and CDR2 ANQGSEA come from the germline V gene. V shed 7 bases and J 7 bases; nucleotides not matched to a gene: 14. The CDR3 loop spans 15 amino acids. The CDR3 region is CSARGASGKYNEQFF. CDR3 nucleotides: TGCAGCGCCAGGGGGGCTAGCGGGAAATATAATGAGCAGTTCTTC.

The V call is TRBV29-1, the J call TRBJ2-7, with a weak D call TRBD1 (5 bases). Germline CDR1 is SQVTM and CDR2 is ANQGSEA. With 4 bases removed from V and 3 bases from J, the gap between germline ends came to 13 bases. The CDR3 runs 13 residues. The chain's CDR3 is CSVVVTDSYEQYF. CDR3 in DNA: TGCAGCGTTGTTGTGACAGATAGCTACGAGCAGTACTTC.

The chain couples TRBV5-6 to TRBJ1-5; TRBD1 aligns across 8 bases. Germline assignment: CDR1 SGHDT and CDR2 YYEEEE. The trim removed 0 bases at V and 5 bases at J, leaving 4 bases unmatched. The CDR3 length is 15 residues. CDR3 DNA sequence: TGTGCCAGCAGCTTGGTGGACAGGGAGGATCAGCCCCAGCATTTT. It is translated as CASSLVDREDQPQHF.

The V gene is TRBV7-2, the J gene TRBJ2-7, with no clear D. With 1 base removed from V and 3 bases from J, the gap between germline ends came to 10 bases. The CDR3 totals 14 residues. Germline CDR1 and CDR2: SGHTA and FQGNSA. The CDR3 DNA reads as TGTGCCAGCAGCTTAGGTAGTCAGGTCTACGAGCAGTACTTC. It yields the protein CASSLGSQVYEQYF.

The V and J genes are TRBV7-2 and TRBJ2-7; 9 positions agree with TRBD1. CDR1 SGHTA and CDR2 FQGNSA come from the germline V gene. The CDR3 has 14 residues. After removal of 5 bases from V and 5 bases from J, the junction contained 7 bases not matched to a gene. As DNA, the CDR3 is TGTGCCAGCAGCGAAAGGACAGGGGCCCACGAGCAGTACTTC. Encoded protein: CASSERTGAHEQYF. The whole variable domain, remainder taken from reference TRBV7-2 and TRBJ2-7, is GAGVSQSPSNKVTEKGKDVELRCDPISGHTALYWYRQSLGQGLEFLIYFQGNSAPDKSGLPSDRFSAERTGGSVSTLTIQRTQQEDSAVYLCASSERTGAHEQYFGPGTRLTVT.

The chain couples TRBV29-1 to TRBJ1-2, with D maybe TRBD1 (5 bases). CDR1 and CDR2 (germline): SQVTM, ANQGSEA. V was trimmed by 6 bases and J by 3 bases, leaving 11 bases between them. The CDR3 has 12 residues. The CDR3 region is CSVTGNDYGYTF. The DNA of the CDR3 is TGCAGCGTAACAGGCAACGACTATGGCTACACCTTC. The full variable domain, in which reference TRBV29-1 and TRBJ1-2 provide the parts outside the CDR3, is SAVISQKPSRDICQRGTSLTIQCQVDSQVTMMFWYRQQPGQSLTLIATANQGSEATYESGFVIDKFPISRPNLTFSTLTVSNMSPEDSSIYLCSVTGNDYGYTFGSGTRLTVV.

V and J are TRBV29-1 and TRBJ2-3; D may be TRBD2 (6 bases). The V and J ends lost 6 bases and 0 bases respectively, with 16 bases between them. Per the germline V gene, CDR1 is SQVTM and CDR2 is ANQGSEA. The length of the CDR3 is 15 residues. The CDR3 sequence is CSVLISGTSTDTQYF. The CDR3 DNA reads TGCAGCGTCCTTATTTCAGGGACTAGCACAGATACGCAGTATTTT.

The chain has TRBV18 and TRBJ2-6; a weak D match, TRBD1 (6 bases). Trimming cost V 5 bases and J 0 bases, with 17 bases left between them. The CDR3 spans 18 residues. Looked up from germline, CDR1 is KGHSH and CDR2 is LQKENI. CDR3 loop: CASSSATGPSSGANVLTF. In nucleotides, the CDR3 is TGTGCCAGCTCATCCGCGACAGGCCCTTCCTCTGGGGCCAACGTCCTGACTTTC.

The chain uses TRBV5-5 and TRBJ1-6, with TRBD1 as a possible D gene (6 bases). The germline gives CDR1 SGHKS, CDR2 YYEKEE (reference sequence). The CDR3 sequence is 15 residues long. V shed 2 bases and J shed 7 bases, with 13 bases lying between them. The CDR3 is CASSLAGQRNSPLHF. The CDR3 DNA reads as TGTGCCAGCAGCTTAGCGGGACAAAGGAATTCACCCCTCCACTTT.

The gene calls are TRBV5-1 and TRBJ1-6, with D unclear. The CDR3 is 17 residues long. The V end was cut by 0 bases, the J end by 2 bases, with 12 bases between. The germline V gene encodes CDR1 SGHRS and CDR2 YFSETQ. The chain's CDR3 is CASSLEPGPTYNSPLHF. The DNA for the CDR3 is TGCGCCAGCAGCTTGGAGCCAGGTCCTACCTATAATTCACCCCTCCACTTT. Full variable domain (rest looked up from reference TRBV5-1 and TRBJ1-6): KAGVTQTPRYLIKTRGQQVTLSCSPISGHRSVSWYQQTPGQGLQFLFEYFSETQRNKGNFPGRFSGRQFSNSRSEMNVSTLELGDSALYLCASSLEPGPTYNSPLHFGNGTRLTVT.

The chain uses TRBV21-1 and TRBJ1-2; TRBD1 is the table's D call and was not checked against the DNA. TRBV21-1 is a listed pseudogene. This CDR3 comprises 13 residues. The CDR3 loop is CASSKDIRDSSYF. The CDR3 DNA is TGTGCCAGCAGCAAAGATATACGGGACAGCTCTTACTTC.